A selection of T cell receptor beta chains follows, all from one sample in a study of cytomegalovirus exposure and HLA in healthy donors. Measured with immunoSEQ multiplex PCR; TCRdb has only the in-frame clones, and not every one. The sample has 120,000 to 150,000 clones; more than 70% are singletons. The sample taken for sequencing was PBMCs. These receptor sequences come from a male donor in good health and CMV-seropositive. Each CDR3 is given with its conserved first and last residue.

v_call: TRBV6-5
cdr3_aa: CASSPGGGPGYGYTF

v_call: TRBV6-1
cdr3_aa: CASSVGQGLGEQYF

v_call: TRBV4-2
cdr3_aa: CASSQTSGGGLPDTQYF

v_call: TRBV6-5
cdr3_aa: CASSFQAGWSGNTIYF

v_call: TRBV6-6
cdr3_aa: CASRPTGALVGDTQYF

v_call: TRBV28
cdr3_aa: CASSPTHGGEPQHF

v_call: TRBV29-1
cdr3_aa: CSVIPVLGQTTEAFF

v_call: TRBV2
cdr3_aa: CASSEFVGQGGYGYTF

v_call: TRBV28
cdr3_aa: CASRETGGPGPAYNEQFF

v_call: TRBV10-3
cdr3_aa: CAISVETDTEAFF

v_call: TRBV18
cdr3_aa: CASSPDLLSTDTQYF

v_call: TRBV5-6
cdr3_aa: CASSPTAQETQYF

v_call: TRBV5-6
cdr3_aa: CASYRGGALIFYEQYF

v_call: TRBV5-1
cdr3_aa: CASSLGDRALNTEAFF

v_call: TRBV7-9
cdr3_aa: CASSFGTGGTDTQYF

v_call: TRBV6-5
cdr3_aa: CASSYGSTNTGELFF

v_call: TRBV13
cdr3_aa: CASSLGDRANEKLFF

v_call: TRBV19
cdr3_aa: CASSLQGQNTEAFF

v_call: TRBV19
cdr3_aa: CASSIPKTGKSSEQYF

v_call: TRBV6-1
cdr3_aa: CASSAEIAGGVADTQYF

v_call: TRBV28
cdr3_aa: CASTGQGQGAHKTDTQYF

v_call: TRBV13
cdr3_aa: CASSLEGQGATYEQYF

v_call: TRBV6-1
cdr3_aa: CASSEFVYEQYF

v_call: TRBV28
cdr3_aa: CASSPLIVDTQYF

v_call: TRBV19
cdr3_aa: CASTRRSWDNEQFF

v_call: TRBV6-5
cdr3_aa: CASRGSGRPTGELFF

v_call: TRBV28
cdr3_aa: CASTRRDSTGELFF

v_call: TRBV2
cdr3_aa: CASSEYRAKENEQYF

v_call: TRBV19
cdr3_aa: CASSIGWGLNTEAFF

v_call: TRBV19
cdr3_aa: CASSGTGGSYGYTF

v_call: TRBV2
cdr3_aa: CASSGTPGQGTGNTIYF

v_call: TRBV27
cdr3_aa: CASSLGGTSGSIQYF

v_call: TRBV28
cdr3_aa: CASSFVGTTDEQFF

v_call: TRBV7-9
cdr3_aa: CASSLWQNTEAFF

v_call: TRBV7-9
cdr3_aa: CSSSLALGVVGQSGYGYTF

v_call: TRBV25-1
cdr3_aa: CASSELEGEGSSYEQYF

v_call: TRBV5-1
cdr3_aa: CASSSSRDRAQETQYF

v_call: TRBV29-1
cdr3_aa: CSVLGRDGQPQHF

v_call: TRBV7-9
cdr3_aa: CASSSPGGVRYGYTF

v_call: TRBV5-6
cdr3_aa: CASSLAGGGRTKNIQYF

v_call: TRBV5-5
cdr3_aa: CASSLGTGGYGYTF

v_call: TRBV4-1
cdr3_aa: CASSFTGVANREKLFF

v_call: TRBV30
cdr3_aa: CACLSGRAGTDTQYF

v_call: TRBV5-4
cdr3_aa: CASSFSTPGLSYNEQFF

v_call: TRBV4-2
cdr3_aa: CASSQDRENTLYGYTF

v_call: TRBV9
cdr3_aa: CASSFQGGLSTDTQYF

v_call: TRBV7-3
cdr3_aa: CASSPRSGELFF

v_call: TRBV19
cdr3_aa: CASSISAGGGNEQFF

v_call: TRBV27
cdr3_aa: CASSFRVGNQPQHF

v_call: TRBV10-3
cdr3_aa: CAISWDMGSYEQYF

v_call: TRBV7-9
cdr3_aa: CASSREWGGRSGEQFF

v_call: TRBV2
cdr3_aa: CASSRRGGKNTEAFF

v_call: TRBV15
cdr3_aa: CATSKTSDEQYF

v_call: TRBV6-1
cdr3_aa: CASSELAGGGNGELFF